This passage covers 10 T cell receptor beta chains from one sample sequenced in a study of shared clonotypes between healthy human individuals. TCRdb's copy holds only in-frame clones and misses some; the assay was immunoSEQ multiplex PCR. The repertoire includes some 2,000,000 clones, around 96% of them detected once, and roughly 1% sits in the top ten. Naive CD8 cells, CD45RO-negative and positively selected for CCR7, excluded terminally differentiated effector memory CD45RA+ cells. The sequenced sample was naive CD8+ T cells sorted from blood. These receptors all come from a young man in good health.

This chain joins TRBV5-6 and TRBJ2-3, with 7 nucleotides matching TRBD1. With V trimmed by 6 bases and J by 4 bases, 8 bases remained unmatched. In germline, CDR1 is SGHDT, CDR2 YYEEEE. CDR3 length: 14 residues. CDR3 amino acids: CASIQQGWPDTQYF. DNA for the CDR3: TGTGCCAGCATCCAACAGGGGTGGCCAGATACGCAGTATTTT.

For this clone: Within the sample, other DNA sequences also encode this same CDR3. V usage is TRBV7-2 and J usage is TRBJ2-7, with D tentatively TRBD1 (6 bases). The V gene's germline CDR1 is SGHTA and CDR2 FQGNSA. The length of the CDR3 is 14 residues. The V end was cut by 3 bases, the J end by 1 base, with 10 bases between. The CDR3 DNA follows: TGTGCCAGCAGCTTTTCAGGGGTATCCTACGAGCAGTACTTC. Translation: CASSFSGVSYEQYF.

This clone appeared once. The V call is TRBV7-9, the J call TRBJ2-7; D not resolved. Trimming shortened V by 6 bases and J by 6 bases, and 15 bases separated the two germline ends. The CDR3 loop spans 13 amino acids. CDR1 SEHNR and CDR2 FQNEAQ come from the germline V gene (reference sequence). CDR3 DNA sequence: TGTGCCAGCAGAACTGGCGAGGTCCTCGAGCAGTACTTC. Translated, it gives CASRTGEVLEQYF.

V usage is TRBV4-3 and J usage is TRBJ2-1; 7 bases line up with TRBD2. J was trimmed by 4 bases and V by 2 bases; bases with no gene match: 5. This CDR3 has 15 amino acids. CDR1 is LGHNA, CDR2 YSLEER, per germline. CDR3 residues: CASSQNSGTYNEQFF. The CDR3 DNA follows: TGCGCCAGCAGCCAAAACAGCGGGACTTACAATGAGCAGTTCTTC.

The CDR3 DNA is TGTGCCAGCAGTTCCTGGCTTAATAACTACGAGCAGTACTTC. Translation: CASSSWLNNYEQYF. The chain employs TRBV27 and TRBJ2-7, with D unclear. The CDR3 runs to 14 residues. V lost 4 bases and J lost 3, with 13 bases in between. Germline CDR1 and CDR2: MNHEY and SMNVEV (reference sequence).

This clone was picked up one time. CDR3 coding DNA: TGTGCCAGCTCACCACCGGGTGCCGGGGCCGAGCAGTACTTC. Translated, it gives CASSPPGAGAEQYF. The chain links TRBV18 to TRBJ2-7, with D perhaps assigned TRBD1 or TRBD2 (5 bases each). Germline CDR1 reads KGHSH; CDR2 reads LQKENI. The CDR3 runs 14 residues. V lost 0 bases to trimming and J lost 6 bases, with 12 bases between them.

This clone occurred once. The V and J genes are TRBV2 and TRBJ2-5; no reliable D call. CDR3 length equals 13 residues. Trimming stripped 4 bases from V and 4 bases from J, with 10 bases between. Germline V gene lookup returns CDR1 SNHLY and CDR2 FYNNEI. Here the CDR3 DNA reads TGTGCCAGCAGTGCAGAGCCCCGAGAGACCCAGTACTTC. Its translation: CASSAEPRETQYF.

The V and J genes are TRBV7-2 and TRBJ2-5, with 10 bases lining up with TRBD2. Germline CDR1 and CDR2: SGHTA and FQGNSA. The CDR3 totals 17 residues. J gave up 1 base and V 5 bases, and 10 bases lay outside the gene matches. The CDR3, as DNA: TGTGCCAGCAGCCTCACTTCTAGCGGGAGATTCCAAGAGACCCAGTACTTC. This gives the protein CASSLTSSGRFQETQYF.

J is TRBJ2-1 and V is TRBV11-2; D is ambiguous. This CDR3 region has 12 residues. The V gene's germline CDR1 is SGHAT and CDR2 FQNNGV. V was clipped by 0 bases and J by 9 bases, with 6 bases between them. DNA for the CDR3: TGTGCCAGCAGCTTAGATATCAGTGAGCAGTTCTTC. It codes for CASSLDISEQFF.

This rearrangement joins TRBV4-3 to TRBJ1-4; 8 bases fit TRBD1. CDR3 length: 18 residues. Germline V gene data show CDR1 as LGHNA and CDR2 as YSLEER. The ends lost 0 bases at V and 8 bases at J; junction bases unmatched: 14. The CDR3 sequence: CASSQDGTGGGLGEKLFF. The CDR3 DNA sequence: TGCGCCAGCAGCCAAGATGGCACAGGGGGAGGCCTTGGGGAAAAACTGTTTTTT.